This is a list of T cell receptor beta chains from one sample in a study of regulatory T cells in long-lasting Graves disease. Via MiXCR, TCRdb re-called the multiplex PCR reads, giving one row per CDR3 protein. Among more than 450,000 distinct CDR3 sequences listed, roughly 16% were seen once. These data were also filed under a second study, of T cells in Graves' hyperthyroidism and ophthalmopathy.

The material sequenced was peripheral blood mononuclear cells (PBMCs), taken at new diagnosis, from a patient treated with antithyroid drugs. These receptors were obtained from a man aged 35-49 years with Graves disease. The CDR3 runs from the conserved cysteine through the conserved F or W. The order of the fields is J gene, D gene, V gene, CDR3 protein. D genes are given only for firm matches.

J gene: TRBJ2-6; D gene: -; V gene: TRBV11-2; CDR3 protein: CASSLGVTGRFAGANVLTF
J gene: TRBJ2-7; D gene: TRBD1; V gene: TRBV5-1; CDR3 protein: CASSFRQGGEQYF
J gene: TRBJ2-1; D gene: -; V gene: TRBV27; CDR3 protein: CASFDTLYNEQFF
J gene: TRBJ2-2; D gene: TRBD2; V gene: TRBV7-9; CDR3 protein: CASSLFGRATGELFF
J gene: TRBJ2-1; D gene: TRBD2; V gene: TRBV30; CDR3 protein: CAWIPASGSHEQFF
J gene: TRBJ2-1; D gene: TRBD2; V gene: TRBV20-1; CDR3 protein: CSARPTSGAYNEQFF
J gene: TRBJ2-1; D gene: -; V gene: TRBV5-5; CDR3 protein: CASSHQAGGPWDEQFF
J gene: TRBJ1-2; D gene: -; V gene: TRBV5-1; CDR3 protein: CASSLYPERHPYYTF
J gene: TRBJ2-1; D gene: TRBD2; V gene: TRBV4-2; CDR3 protein: CASSQEGTSGKYNEQFF
J gene: TRBJ2-3; D gene: TRBD2; V gene: TRBV2; CDR3 protein: CASSESGLAGVISATDTQYF
J gene: TRBJ2-7; D gene: TRBD2; V gene: TRBV3-1; CDR3 protein: CASSRRLLAGGLGQYF
J gene: TRBJ2-1; D gene: TRBD2; V gene: TRBV12-3/TRBV12-4; CDR3 protein: CASSLSGGNYNEQFF
J gene: TRBJ2-1; D gene: -; V gene: TRBV28; CDR3 protein: CASSLFADLRSNEQFF
J gene: TRBJ1-2; D gene: -; V gene: TRBV28; CDR3 protein: CASQSLSGSYGYTF
J gene: TRBJ2-3; D gene: TRBD2; V gene: TRBV25-1; CDR3 protein: CASSEMGRTSGDRQYF
J gene: TRBJ2-5; D gene: TRBD1; V gene: TRBV28; CDR3 protein: CASSSDRGGQETQYF
J gene: TRBJ1-1; D gene: TRBD1; V gene: TRBV3-1; CDR3 protein: CASSQGDRGGAFF
J gene: TRBJ2-3; D gene: TRBD1; V gene: TRBV13; CDR3 protein: CASSLADRGFTDTQYF
J gene: TRBJ2-1; D gene: TRBD2; V gene: TRBV7-9; CDR3 protein: CASSFLGVAGAVEQFF
J gene: TRBJ1-3; D gene: TRBD1; V gene: TRBV7-2; CDR3 protein: CASSYRGAGSGNTIYF
J gene: TRBJ2-7; D gene: -; V gene: TRBV10-2; CDR3 protein: CASRFRSSYEQYF
J gene: TRBJ2-3; D gene: -; V gene: TRBV2; CDR3 protein: CASLRNSGSTDTQYF
J gene: TRBJ2-1; D gene: TRBD2; V gene: TRBV12-3/TRBV12-4; CDR3 protein: CASSLTSGYHEQFF
J gene: TRBJ2-1; D gene: TRBD2; V gene: TRBV6-2/TRBV6-3; CDR3 protein: CASSYSGGVNEQFF
J gene: TRBJ1-2; D gene: -; V gene: TRBV12-3/TRBV12-4; CDR3 protein: CASSLTEIYGYTF
J gene: TRBJ2-3; D gene: TRBD1; V gene: TRBV12-3/TRBV12-4; CDR3 protein: CASKTGGLTDTQYF